These 31 T cell receptor beta chains came from one sample sequenced in a study of molecular identifiers for immune sequencing clone quantification. A single record per CDR3 protein comes from TCRdb applying MiXCR to the PCR reads. The sample shows some 320,000 distinct CDR3 sequences, about a quarter of them seen only once. Sequencing input: naive CD8+ T cells from blood, with Jurkat cell RNA spiked in. Subset reported: FACS-sorted CD8+CD4-CCR7+CD45RA+ naive T cells. The source is a human donor in good health. Some libraries in this study had Jurkat cell RNA spiked in.

The chain has TRBV5-1 and TRBJ2-7, with D hard to call. This CDR3 spans 13 amino acids. Looked up from germline, CDR1 is SGHRS and CDR2 is YFSETQ. Trimming removed 2 bases at V and 3 bases at J, with 9 bases between. Written as DNA, the CDR3 is TGCGCCAGCAGCTTTGGGCAATTCTACGAGCAGTACTTC. Translated, it gives CASSFGQFYEQYF. The variable domain in full, with the rest retrieved from reference TRBV5-1 and TRBJ2-7, is KAGVTQTPRYLIKTRGQQVTLSCSPISGHRSVSWYQQTPGQGLQFLFEYFSETQRNKGNFPGRFSGRQFSNSRSEMNVSTLELGDSALYLCASSFGQFYEQYFGPGTRLTVT.

The V gene is TRBV25-1, the J gene TRBJ1-1; no definite D call. The CDR3 is 12 residues long. Germline V gene sequence: CDR1 MGHDK, CDR2 SYGVNS. Trimming pared 7 bases from V and 3 bases from J, leaving 9 bases between. In DNA, the CDR3 is TGTGCCAGCACCCTAGGCTACACTGAAGCTTTCTTT. Protein product: CASTLGYTEAFF.

The chain couples TRBV20-1 to TRBJ2-7, with D perhaps matching TRBD1 (5 bases). V was clipped by 1 base and J by 0 bases, with 10 bases between them. The CDR3 has 14 amino acids. Germline CDR1 is DFQATT and CDR2 is SNEGSKA (reference sequence). CDR3 sequence reads: CSARAEDSSYEQYF. CDR3 nucleotide sequence: TGCAGTGCTAGAGCTGAAGACAGCTCCTACGAGCAGTACTTC.

Details on this clonotype: Possible read error: a much larger clone is one base away. J is TRBJ1-5 and V is TRBV28; no definite D call. CDR1 is MDHEN, CDR2 SYDVKM, per germline. The CDR3 contains 15 residues. The CDR3 protein is CASSNLGSIAQSQHF. The CDR3 nucleotides are TGTGCCAGCAGTAACTTAGGGAGTATAGCTCAGTCCCAGCATTTT. The whole variable domain, filled in from reference TRBV28 and TRBJ1-5, reads DVKVTQSSRYLVKRTGEKVFLECVQDMDHENMFWYRQDPGLGLRLIYFSYDVKMKEKGDIPEGYSVSREKKERFSLILESASTNQTSMYLCASSNLGSIAQSQHFGDGTRLSIL.

Remarks on this clonotype: A read error is possible here, since a much larger clone lies one base away. The chain carries TRBV15 and TRBJ2-5, with D perhaps matching TRBD1 (6 bases). CDR3 length: 16 residues. Per the germline V gene, CDR1 is LNHNV and CDR2 is YYDKDF (reference sequence). Here the CDR3 DNA reads TGTGCCACCAGCAGCCCGCCAACAGGGCACCAAGAGACCCGGTACTTC. Encoded protein: CATSSPPTGHQETRYF.

This clonotype was detected only a few times. This chain links TRBV4-2 with TRBJ2-1, with TRBD2 identical over 8 bases. The germline CDR1 and CDR2 sequences are LGHNA and YNFKEQ. CDR3 length equals 14 residues. Germline trimming cut 0 bases from V and 6 bases from J; bases unmatched to any gene: 1. The CDR3, as DNA: TGTGCCAGCAGCCAAGATGGGACTAGCAATGAGCAGTTCTTC. This gives the protein CASSQDGTSNEQFF.

This clonotype was counted many times. The chain carries TRBV19 and TRBJ2-7; 9 bases match TRBD2. V lost 7 bases to trimming and J lost 2 bases; unmatched junction nucleotides: 6. The CDR3 is 14 residues long. Germline V gene lookup returns CDR1 LNHDA and CDR2 SQIVND (reference sequence). The CDR3: CASTPAGGPYEQYF. As DNA, the CDR3 is TGTGCCAGTACTCCGGCGGGAGGGCCCTACGAGCAGTACTTC.

V and J are TRBV19 and TRBJ2-1; D call uncertain. From germline, CDR1 is LNHDA and CDR2 SQIVND (reference sequence). CDR3 size: 15 residues. Deletions cut 5 bases from V and 0 bases from J, with 11 bases between. CDR3 coding DNA: TGTGCCAGTAGTGATACAAAGAGCTCCTACAATGAGCAGTTCTTC. It is translated as CASSDTKSSYNEQFF.

This clonotype came up many times. This sequence joins TRBV7-2 and TRBJ2-1; 9 bases fit TRBD2. Per germline, CDR1 SGHTA and CDR2 FQGNSA. The CDR3 is 16 amino acids. Germline trimming cut 7 bases from V and 0 bases from J; bases unmatched to any gene: 7. The CDR3 DNA is TGTGCCAGCATCGAAACAGCGGGGGGCTCCTACAATGAGCAGTTCTTC. It specifies CASIETAGGSYNEQFF.

This clonotype was seen at least ten times. The genes are TRBV7-2 and TRBJ2-2, with a weak D call TRBD1 (5 bases). V was pared by 2 bases and J by 5 bases, with 21 bases between. This CDR3 is 18 amino acids long. Germline V gives CDR1 SGHTA, CDR2 FQGNSA. CDR3 residues: CASSLRGRTFMGTGELFF. CDR3 DNA: TGTGCCAGCAGCTTAAGGGGCAGAACTTTCATGGGAACCGGGGAGCTGTTTTTT. The whole variable domain, filled in from reference TRBV7-2 and TRBJ2-2, reads GAGVSQSPSNKVTEKGKDVELRCDPISGHTALYWYRQSLGQGLEFLIYFQGNSAPDKSGLPSDRFSAERTGGSVSTLTIQRTQQEDSAVYLCASSLRGRTFMGTGELFFGEGSRLTVL.

The sample holds a few counts of this clonotype. The rearrangement links TRBV20-1 to TRBJ2-7; 10 bases map to TRBD1. The ends lost 6 bases at V and 3 bases at J; junction bases unmatched: 5. Germline-derived CDR1 and CDR2 are DFQATT and SNEGSKA (reference sequence). The CDR3 is 13 residues long. DNA for the CDR3: TGCAGTGCCCCGGGACAGGGGTTCTACGAGCAGTACTTC. This encodes CSAPGQGFYEQYF.

The chain employs TRBV19 and TRBJ2-3; D gene unclear. V shed 6 bases and J shed 7 bases, with 8 bases lying between them. The germline V gene has CDR1 LNHDA and CDR2 SQIVND (reference sequence). CDR3 length: 11 residues. In nucleotides, the CDR3 is TGTGCCAGTAGCGTCGGCCATACGCAGTATTTT. This gives the protein CASSVGHTQYF.

CDR3 in DNA: TGTGCCAGCGCGAACAGCAGAGCCGCTGGTGAAAAACTGTTTTTT. Residues: CASANSRAAGEKLFF. The V and J genes are TRBV27 and TRBJ1-4; D not certain. Germline CDR1 reads MNHEY; CDR2 reads SMNVEV (reference sequence). Trimming stripped 8 bases from V and 7 bases from J, with 20 bases between. The length of the CDR3 is 15 residues.

The gene calls are TRBV20-1 and TRBJ2-3; possible D gene TRBD1, 5 bases. The J call is in doubt because the DNA end fits TRBJ1-5 better. The CDR3 covers 16 residues. Germline values: CDR1 DFQATT, CDR2 SNEGSKA (reference sequence). The chain's CDR3 is CSAIHLAGGSTDTQHF. The CDR3 DNA follows: TGCAGTGCTATTCACCTAGCGGGGGGGAGCACAGATACGCAGCATTTT.

This clonotype was detected many times. V and J are TRBV20-1 and TRBJ1-4, with D unclear. V lost 2 bases, J lost 0 bases, and 7 bases lay in between. Germline V gene data show CDR1 as DFQATT and CDR2 as SNEGSKA (reference sequence). The CDR3 length is 14 residues. The CDR3 reads CSARRHATNEKLFF. CDR3 DNA: TGCAGTGCTAGACGGCATGCAACTAATGAAAAACTGTTTTTT.

In this sample, this clonotype turned up many times. The chain is built from TRBV11-2 and TRBJ2-5, with D possibly being TRBD1 (6 bases). Germline V gene lookup returns CDR1 SGHAT and CDR2 FQNNGV. This CDR3 is 14 amino acids long. Trimming took 3 bases from V and 0 from J, leaving 8 bases between them. The CDR3 coding sequence is TGTGCCAGCAGCTTGGGGGCGTACCAAGAGACCCAGTACTTC. This encodes CASSLGAYQETQYF.

This clonotype has only a few counts. This chain links TRBV4-1 with TRBJ2-1; D remains unclear. CDR3 size: 14 residues. CDR1 MGHRA and CDR2 YSYEKL come from the germline V gene. V was trimmed by 3 bases and J by 4 bases, leaving 10 bases between them. As DNA, the CDR3 is TGCGCCAGCAGCCACGAGCGAGCTTACAATGAGCAGTTCTTC. It specifies CASSHERAYNEQFF.

In its sample, this clonotype was seen once. A read error may explain this, as a much larger clone is one base away. This rearrangement joins TRBV29-1 to TRBJ2-3; D possibly corresponds to TRBD2 (6 bases). The CDR3 is 15 residues long. Germline assignment: CDR1 SQVTM and CDR2 ANQGSEA. The CDR3 DNA is TGCGGCGTCTCGAGGCCAGGGTGGGAGGCAGATACGCAGTATTTT. Translating it yields CGVSRPGWEADTQYF.

This clonotype was seen more than once but under ten times. V gene TRBV6-2 or TRBV6-3 combines with J gene TRBJ2-5; 7 bases fit TRBD1. The CDR3 has 19 amino acids. Germline V lookup: CDR1 MNHEY, CDR2 SVGEGT. Trimming at V came to 0 bases and at J to 4 bases, leaving 17 bases not matched to a gene. CDR3 coding DNA: TGTGCCAGCAGTTACTCAAGGTGGGACAGCCACTCCGATTTAGAGACCCAGTACTTC. Translating it yields CASSYSRWDSHSDLETQYF.

Ten or more counts support this clonotype. CDR3 DNA: TGTGCCACCAGTGATTTGAGCACCGGGGAGCTGTTTTTT. Protein: CATSDLSTGELFF. The chain couples TRBV24-1 to TRBJ2-2; D is unresolved. Per the germline V gene, CDR1 is KGHDR and CDR2 is SFDVKD. The V and J ends lost 0 bases and 4 bases respectively, with 2 bases between them. The CDR3 loop spans 13 amino acids.

The gene calls are TRBV30 and TRBJ1-1, with D possibly matching TRBD1 (5 bases). Germline CDR1 reads GTSNPN; CDR2 reads SVGIG (reference sequence). Trimming took off 0 bases at V and 0 bases at J, with 11 bases between the two ends. This CDR3 contains 15 residues. The CDR3 reads CAWSVGAAMNTEAFF. The CDR3 coding sequence is TGTGCCTGGAGTGTTGGGGCAGCCATGAACACTGAAGCTTTCTTT.

In this sample, this clonotype turned up a few times. V gene TRBV27 combines with J gene TRBJ2-6; D uncertain. The CDR3 is 15 amino acids. The germline V gene has CDR1 MNHEY and CDR2 SMNVEV (reference sequence). Trimming left V 5 bases short and J 0 bases short, with 8 bases between. CDR3 nucleotide sequence: TGTGCCAGCAGTCCCGAATACTCTGGGGCCAACGTCCTGACTTTC. Encoded protein: CASSPEYSGANVLTF.

The chain uses TRBV27 and TRBJ2-7; tentative D call: TRBD2 (6 bases). Germline V CDR1 and CDR2: MNHEY, SMNVEV (reference sequence). This CDR3 is built from 17 residues. V dropped 4 bases and J dropped 3 bases, with 22 bases sitting between them. DNA of the CDR3: TGTGCCAGCAGTTGGCGGGGAGGCCGCTCCCTAGACTACGAGCAGTACTTC. It encodes CASSWRGGRSLDYEQYF.

This clonotype was found many times. The chain combines TRBV5-4 with TRBJ2-7; 7 bases align to TRBD1. The V and J ends lost 0 bases and 1 base, in that order; junction bases with no gene match: 4. CDR1 is SGHNT and CDR2 is YYREEE in the germline V gene (reference sequence). The CDR3 spans 15 residues. CDR3 in DNA: TGTGCCAGCAGCTTGGTACAGGGGTTGTCCTACGAGCAGTACTTC. It encodes CASSLVQGLSYEQYF.

This clonotype was found once. A much larger clone is a single base away; this may be a read error. The V gene is TRBV29-1, the J gene TRBJ1-4; possible D gene TRBD1, 5 bases. The germline V gene encodes CDR1 SQVTM and CDR2 ANQGSEA. This CDR3 contains 15 residues. The ends were cut back, 0 bases at V and 6 bases at J, with 14 bases in the middle. CDR3 loop: CSVEDWDGGYEKLFF. Written as DNA, the CDR3 is TGCAGCGTTGAAGATTGGGACGGGGGGTATGAAAAACTGTTTTTT.

With respect to this clonotype: The junction differs from germline at one of its ends, possibly a read error. V gene TRBV27 combines with J gene TRBJ2-3, with 8 bases aligning to TRBD2. Germline CDR1 and CDR2: MNHEY and SMNVEV (reference sequence). This CDR3 has 17 amino acids. The CDR3 nucleotides read TGTGCCAGCAGTTTTGGGGGCACGGGACTAGAAGTAGATACGCGGTATTTT. It yields the protein CASSFGGTGLEVDTRYF.

This clonotype was counted between two and nine times. The J gene is TRBJ2-7, the V gene TRBV20-1, with 10 bases fitting TRBD2. The J segment lost 2 bases and the V segment lost 0 bases, leaving 1 base of the junction unmatched. CDR3 size: 14 residues. The germline V gene encodes CDR1 DFQATT and CDR2 SNEGSKA (reference sequence). In DNA form, the CDR3 reads TGCAGTGCTAGAGATCTAGCGGGAGCCTACGAGCAGTACTTC. Its protein is CSARDLAGAYEQYF.

This clonotype was found many times. The chain links TRBV4-3 to TRBJ2-7; the match to TRBD2 covers 7 bases. Germline V gene data show CDR1 as LGHNA and CDR2 as YSLEER. The CDR3 is 13 residues long. The ends lost 3 bases at V and 3 bases at J; junction bases unmatched: 2. This chain's CDR3 is CASSQGTNYEQYF. For the CDR3, the DNA is TGCGCCAGCAGCCAGGGGACTAACTACGAGCAGTACTTC.

This chain links TRBV30 with TRBJ2-7; no definite D call. Per germline, CDR1 GTSNPN and CDR2 SVGIG (reference sequence). Trimming stripped 4 bases from V and 0 bases from J, with 16 bases between. This CDR3 comprises 15 residues. Written as DNA, the CDR3 is TGTGCCTGGAAACCAAAAGGCGTAGACTCCTACGAGCAGTACTTC. This gives the protein CAWKPKGVDSYEQYF.

At least ten counts were recorded for this clonotype. The rearrangement links TRBV28 to TRBJ2-2; D not resolved. Germline loops: CDR1 MDHEN, CDR2 SYDVKM. CDR3 length: 13 amino acids. The V end lost 3 bases, the J end lost 5 bases, and 7 bases lay between the germline ends. The CDR3 DNA follows: TGTGCCAGCAGTTTCGTGAGGACCGGGGAGCTGTTTTTT. Residues: CASSFVRTGELFF.

Points on this clonotype: A read error may explain this, as a much larger clone is one base away. The conserved phenylalanine or tryptophan is not found at the CDR3 terminus, so this likely reflects a read error. The gene calls are TRBV5-1 and TRBJ2-3; maybe TRBD1 (7 bases). From germline, CDR1 is SGHRS and CDR2 YFSETQ. Trimming pared 3 bases from V and 4 bases from J, leaving 18 bases between. CDR3 size: 16 residues. CDR3 DNA sequence: TGCGCCAGCAGCTCCCGTCTCACAGGGGAGGCAGATACGCAGTATGTT. It translates to CASSSRLTGEADTQYV.